This T cell receptor (beta chain) was sequenced during a study of identical twins. This clonotype appeared many times. The antigen remains unidentified. From the 5' RACE reads, TCRdb called clonotypes with MiXCR, one entry per CDR3 protein. The table lists 540,000 or so distinct CDR3 sequences, around 24% of them singletons. The study's findings and limits: Out-of-frame alpha sequences that twins shared showed excess low generation probability. Invariant populations such as MAIT and iNKT cells could partly muddle zero-insertion analyses. High-abundance cord blood beta clonotypes had fewer insertions; memory repertoires showed none.

Germline V gives CDR1 MGHRA, CDR2 YSYEKL. The CDR3 runs to 15 residues. Trimming took off 0 bases at V and 3 bases at J, with 9 bases between the two ends. Each donor (without exception) was a healthy Caucasian. Another study also made use of these data, one on yellow fever vaccine responses in identical twins.

This TCR derives from a woman under 30 in good health. The material sequenced was CD4+ T cells sorted from blood. The chain combines TRBV4-1 with TRBJ1-5, with unresolved D. CDR3 residues: CASSQERMPNQPQHF. The DNA for the CDR3 is TGCGCCAGCAGCCAAGAAAGGATGCCCAATCAGCCCCAGCATTTT.